The 24 T cell receptor beta chains listed next were all sequenced from one sample in a study of T cell repertoires in cytomegalovirus infection. These receptors have no known antigen. From the reads, TCRdb called clonotypes with MiXCR, one entry per CDR3 protein. This repertoire shows approximately 7,900 distinct CDR3 sequences, around 50% found once; its top ten account for about 69%. Sequenced input: PBMCs, sequenced either directly or after in vitro stimulation (not recorded which). Receptors were obtained from a human donor in good health (CMV status not recorded). Some clones in this sample may be carry-over from other donors' samples.

Remarks on this clonotype: The CDR3 does not end in the conserved phenylalanine or tryptophan, so this is likely a read error. The J gene is TRBJ1-5, the V gene TRBV6-1; 8 bases fit TRBD1. There are 15 residues in the CDR3. Germline CDR1 and CDR2: MNHNS and SASEGT. V was clipped by 10 bases and J by 10 bases; unmatched bases: 18. DNA for the CDR3: TGTGCCACAGGCCTACGACAGGGGACCAATCCTCCCCAGCATGTT. This codes for CATGLRQGTNPPQHV.

About this clonotype itself: The CDR3 end shows no conserved phenylalanine or tryptophan, and so a read error is likely. It is unclear where the CDR3 begins or ends on the DNA, so no DNA is shown, and the CDR3 is as TCRdb lists it. The genes are TRBV12-3 or TRBV12-4 and TRBJ1-1; the table's D call, TRBD1, has no DNA check behind it. The CDR3 is 16 amino acids long, termini counted. The chain's CDR3 is CASSLRVSKQGTEDFC.

For this clonotype: This is likely a read error, given that the CDR3 carries no conserved phenylalanine or tryptophan at its end. CDR3 bases: TGTGCCAGCAGCTCCCTAAGCCTCCTTGGGGGAGAACGGTCCTACACTGAGCAGTTCTGC. Amino acids: CASSSLSLLGGERSYTEQFC. The chain joins TRBV12-3 or TRBV12-4 to TRBJ2-1; tentatively, D is TRBD1 or TRBD2 (5 bases each). CDR3 length: 20 residues.

This clonotype was observed a handful of times. The chain combines TRBV6-2 or TRBV6-3 with TRBJ2-3; 7 bases are a match to TRBD2. Trimming removed 9 bases from V and 5 bases from J; junction bases left unmatched: 23. The length of the CDR3 is 18 residues. Germline assignment: CDR1 MNHEY and CDR2 SVGEGT. CDR3: CASFPDSEGRALKDTQYF. The CDR3 region has the DNA TGTGCCAGTTTCCCAGATAGCGAGGGGAGGGCCTTGAAAGATACGCAGTATTTT.

This clonotype was recorded at least ten times. A junction end diverges from the germline sequence, so it may reflect a read error. This sequence joins TRBV12-3 or TRBV12-4 and TRBJ1-1; a weak D match, TRBD1 (6 bases). This CDR3 contains 17 residues. In nucleotides, the CDR3 is TGTGCCAGCAGGTTAGGGCACTACAGGGTACGGAACACTGAAGCTTTCTTT. Amino acids: CASRLGHYRVRNTEAFF.

To note about this clonotype: A read error may produce the germline difference seen at one junction end. The genes are TRBV5-1 and TRBJ2-1; D may be TRBD2 (6 bases). CDR3 length: 15 residues. Germline V gives CDR1 SGHRS, CDR2 YFSETQ. The DNA for the CDR3 is TGCTACAGCAGCTTGTTCTCGACAGCGGGCAATGAGCAGTTATTC. The encoded protein is CYSSLFSTAGNEQLF.

The rearrangement joins TRBV6-2 or TRBV6-3 to TRBJ2-1; 11 nucleotides agree with TRBD2. Germline lookup yields CDR1 MNHEY and CDR2 SVGEGT. V trimming: 8 bases; J trimming: 6 bases; junction bases outside the gene matches: 18. The CDR3 consists of 18 residues. CDR3 DNA sequence: TGTGCCAGCTCCGGCGGGACTAGCGGTAAGCGACGATTCAATGAGCAGTTCTTC. It yields the protein CASSGGTSGKRRFNEQFF.

The chain has TRBV4-2 and TRBJ2-2, with 7 nucleotides matching TRBD2. The germline V gene has CDR1 LGHNA and CDR2 YNFKEQ. The CDR3 has 18 residues. V was clipped by 4 bases and J by 0 bases; unmatched bases: 11. CDR3 amino acids: CASSRGSGGLPNTGELFF. CDR3 sequence (DNA): TGTGCCAGCAGCCGGGGTTCGGGGGGACTGCCGAACACCGGGGAGCTGTTTTTT.

This chain joins TRBV6-1 and TRBJ1-1; tentatively, D is TRBD1 (5 bases). The germline V gene has CDR1 MNHNS and CDR2 SASEGT. The V gene lost 3 bases and the J gene lost 2 bases, with 16 bases spanning the gap. The CDR3 loop spans 16 amino acids. The DNA of the CDR3 is TGTGCCAGCAGTGATGTCCCCCTTGGGGGAAACACTGAAGCTTTCTTT. It codes for CASSDVPLGGNTEAFF.

As for this clonotype: A junction boundary mismatches the germline segment, possibly from a read error. The CDR3 nucleotides read TGTGCCACAGGCTTCCGACAGGGGACCCATCAGCCCCAGAATTTT. This encodes CATGFRQGTHQPQNF. The V gene is TRBV6-8, the J gene TRBJ1-5; TRBD1 agrees at 8 bases. CDR1 is MNHGY and CDR2 is SAAAGT in the germline V gene. The CDR3 is 15 amino acids.

The J gene is TRBJ1-1, the V gene TRBV4-1, with 7 bases that match TRBD1. The J segment lost 5 bases and the V segment lost 4 bases, leaving 1 base of the junction unmatched. Germline CDR1 is MGHRA and CDR2 is YSYEKL. This CDR3 is built from 12 residues. This CDR3 reads CASSRDRTEAFF. The CDR3 coding sequence is TGCGCCAGCAGCCGGGACAGAACTGAAGCTTTCTTT.

The chain joins TRBV7-6 to TRBJ2-7; 10 bases match TRBD1. Germline V gene lookup returns CDR1 SGHVS and CDR2 FNYEAQ. With V trimmed by 4 bases and J by 6 bases, 6 bases remained unmatched. The CDR3 extends over 14 amino acids. The CDR3 DNA sequence: TGTGCCAGCAGCTCCTGGGACAGGGGAGCCGAGCAGTACTTC. It codes for CASSSWDRGAEQYF.

This chain links TRBV7-2 with TRBJ2-1, with D unclear. Trimming removed 4 bases at V and 0 bases at J, with 10 bases between. Germline V gives CDR1 SGHTA, CDR2 FQGNSA. The CDR3 extends over 15 amino acids. The CDR3 sequence is CASSSGLFSYNEQFF. The CDR3 DNA follows: TGTGCCAGCAGCTCGGGCCTCTTCTCCTACAATGAGCAGTTCTTC.

This clonotype was detected a few times. An end of the junction differs from the germline gene, which may be a read error. The V gene is TRBV19, the J gene TRBJ1-5; possible D gene TRBD1, 6 bases. The CDR3 extends over 19 amino acids. Per germline, CDR1 LNHDA and CDR2 SQIVND (reference sequence). CDR3 sequence (DNA): TGTGCCAGTATTTCAATATATACCGTGACAGGTGAAGACAATCAGCCCCAGCACTTT. It codes for CASISIYTVTGEDNQPQHF.

This clonotype was seen a few times. The genes are TRBV7-9 and TRBJ2-1, with 7 bases identical to TRBD1. The germline CDR1 and CDR2 sequences are SEHNR and FQNEAQ (reference sequence). The V gene end was trimmed by 7 bases and the J gene end by 5 bases; junction bases not matched to a gene: 20. This CDR3 is built from 18 residues. The CDR3 sequence is CASTRGSWRSGENNEQFF. The DNA of the CDR3 is TGTGCCAGCACCAGGGGGTCGTGGAGGTCAGGAGAAAACAATGAGCAGTTCTTC.

The V gene is TRBV15, the J gene TRBJ1-2; TRBD1 matches at 8 bases. V was clipped by 3 bases and J by 6 bases; unmatched bases: 6. The germline CDR1 and CDR2 sequences are LNHNV and YYDKDF (reference sequence). The CDR3 covers 14 residues. For the CDR3, the DNA is TGTGCCACCAGCAGCCAAACAGGGGGACATGGCTACACCTTC. It yields the protein CATSSQTGGHGYTF.

The V call is TRBV13, the J call TRBJ1-6, with no clear D. Germline V gene data show CDR1 as PRHDT and CDR2 as FYEKMQ (reference sequence). The CDR3 totals 12 residues. V was shortened by 2 bases and J by 10 bases, with 6 bases between the two germline ends. The CDR3 DNA follows: TGTGCCAGCAGCTTAAGGTGGTCACCCCTCCACTTT. This encodes CASSLRWSPLHF. Complete variable domain (other parts from reference TRBV13 and TRBJ1-6): AAGVIQSPRHLIKEKRETATLKCYPIPRHDTVYWYQQGPGQDPQFLISFYEKMQSDKGSIPDRFSAQQFSDYHSELNMSSLELGDSALYFCASSLRWSPLHFGNGTRLTVT.

The table lists this clonotype with a few counts. The gene calls are TRBV19 and TRBJ1-1, with a weak D call TRBD1 (6 bases). Deletions cut 5 bases from V and 1 base from J, with 14 bases between. The CDR3 sequence is 15 residues long. CDR1 and CDR2 from the germline V gene are LNHDA and SQIVND (reference sequence). CDR3: CASSSRDNSNTEAFF. The CDR3 region has the DNA TGTGCCAGTAGTTCCCGGGACAACTCGAACACTGAAGCTTTCTTT.

In its sample, this clonotype was seen once. Given a much more abundant clone one base away, this may be a read error. The chain links TRBV4-1 to TRBJ1-1, with D possibly being TRBD1 (5 bases). CDR1 MGHRA and CDR2 YSYEKL come from the germline V gene. The CDR3 has 16 amino acids. V gave up 3 bases and J gave up 5 bases, with 19 bases separating them. Here the CDR3 DNA reads TGCGCCAGCAGCCACTCTCCCCACCGAGAGGGGACTGAAGCTTTCTTT. Translating it yields CASSHSPHREGTEAFF.

The chain combines TRBV6-2 or TRBV6-3 with TRBJ1-1; tentatively, D is TRBD1 (5 bases). Trimming took off 5 bases at V and 3 bases at J, with 10 bases between the two ends. The CDR3 is 13 residues long. CDR1 is MNHEY and CDR2 is SVGEGT in the germline V gene. CDR3 residues: CASSEEGYTEAFF. Here the CDR3 DNA reads TGTGCCAGCAGTGAAGAGGGGTACACTGAAGCTTTCTTT.

Remarks on this clonotype: Given the absence of the conserved phenylalanine or tryptophan at the CDR3 end, a read error is likely. Because the CDR3's place on the DNA is in doubt, the DNA is left out and the CDR3 is given as listed by TCRdb. The chain joins TRBV6-5 to TRBJ1-5; TRBD1 reflects the table's D call only, with no check against the DNA. The CDR3 contains 15 residues when both ends are counted. Germline V gives CDR1 MNHEY, CDR2 SVGAGI. The CDR3 sequence: CDTGLRQGTNQPQHL.

The J gene is TRBJ2-5, the V gene TRBV10-3; D is uncertain. There are 12 residues in the CDR3. CDR1 is ENHRY, CDR2 SYGVKD, per germline. The V and J ends lost 0 bases and 4 bases respectively, with 3 bases between them. Written as DNA, the CDR3 is TGTGCCATCAGTGAGTCGTTAGAGACCCAGTACTTC. Its protein product is CAISESLETQYF.

This clonotype was seen repeatedly, ten times or more. This sequence joins TRBV4-2 and TRBJ2-7; D unresolved. The V gene lost 0 bases and the J gene lost 2 bases, with 11 bases spanning the gap. This CDR3 is 15 amino acids long. Germline V gives CDR1 LGHNA, CDR2 YNFKEQ. CDR3 in amino acids: CASSQDKSSTYEQYF. The CDR3 DNA reads as TGTGCCAGCAGCCAAGATAAGAGCAGTACCTACGAGCAGTACTTC.

This clonotype was seen a single time. An end of the junction differs from the germline gene, which may be a read error. The chain carries TRBV12-5 and TRBJ2-1; TRBD1 is a possible D gene (5 bases). The CDR3 extends over 19 amino acids. Germline CDR1 LGHNT, CDR2 FRNRAP. CDR3 in DNA: TGTGTTAGTGGTTTGGTATCGGTAATAGGGGCCTTCCCCTCCACTGCGCAGGTCTTC. Translating gives CVSGLVSVIGAFPSTAQVF.